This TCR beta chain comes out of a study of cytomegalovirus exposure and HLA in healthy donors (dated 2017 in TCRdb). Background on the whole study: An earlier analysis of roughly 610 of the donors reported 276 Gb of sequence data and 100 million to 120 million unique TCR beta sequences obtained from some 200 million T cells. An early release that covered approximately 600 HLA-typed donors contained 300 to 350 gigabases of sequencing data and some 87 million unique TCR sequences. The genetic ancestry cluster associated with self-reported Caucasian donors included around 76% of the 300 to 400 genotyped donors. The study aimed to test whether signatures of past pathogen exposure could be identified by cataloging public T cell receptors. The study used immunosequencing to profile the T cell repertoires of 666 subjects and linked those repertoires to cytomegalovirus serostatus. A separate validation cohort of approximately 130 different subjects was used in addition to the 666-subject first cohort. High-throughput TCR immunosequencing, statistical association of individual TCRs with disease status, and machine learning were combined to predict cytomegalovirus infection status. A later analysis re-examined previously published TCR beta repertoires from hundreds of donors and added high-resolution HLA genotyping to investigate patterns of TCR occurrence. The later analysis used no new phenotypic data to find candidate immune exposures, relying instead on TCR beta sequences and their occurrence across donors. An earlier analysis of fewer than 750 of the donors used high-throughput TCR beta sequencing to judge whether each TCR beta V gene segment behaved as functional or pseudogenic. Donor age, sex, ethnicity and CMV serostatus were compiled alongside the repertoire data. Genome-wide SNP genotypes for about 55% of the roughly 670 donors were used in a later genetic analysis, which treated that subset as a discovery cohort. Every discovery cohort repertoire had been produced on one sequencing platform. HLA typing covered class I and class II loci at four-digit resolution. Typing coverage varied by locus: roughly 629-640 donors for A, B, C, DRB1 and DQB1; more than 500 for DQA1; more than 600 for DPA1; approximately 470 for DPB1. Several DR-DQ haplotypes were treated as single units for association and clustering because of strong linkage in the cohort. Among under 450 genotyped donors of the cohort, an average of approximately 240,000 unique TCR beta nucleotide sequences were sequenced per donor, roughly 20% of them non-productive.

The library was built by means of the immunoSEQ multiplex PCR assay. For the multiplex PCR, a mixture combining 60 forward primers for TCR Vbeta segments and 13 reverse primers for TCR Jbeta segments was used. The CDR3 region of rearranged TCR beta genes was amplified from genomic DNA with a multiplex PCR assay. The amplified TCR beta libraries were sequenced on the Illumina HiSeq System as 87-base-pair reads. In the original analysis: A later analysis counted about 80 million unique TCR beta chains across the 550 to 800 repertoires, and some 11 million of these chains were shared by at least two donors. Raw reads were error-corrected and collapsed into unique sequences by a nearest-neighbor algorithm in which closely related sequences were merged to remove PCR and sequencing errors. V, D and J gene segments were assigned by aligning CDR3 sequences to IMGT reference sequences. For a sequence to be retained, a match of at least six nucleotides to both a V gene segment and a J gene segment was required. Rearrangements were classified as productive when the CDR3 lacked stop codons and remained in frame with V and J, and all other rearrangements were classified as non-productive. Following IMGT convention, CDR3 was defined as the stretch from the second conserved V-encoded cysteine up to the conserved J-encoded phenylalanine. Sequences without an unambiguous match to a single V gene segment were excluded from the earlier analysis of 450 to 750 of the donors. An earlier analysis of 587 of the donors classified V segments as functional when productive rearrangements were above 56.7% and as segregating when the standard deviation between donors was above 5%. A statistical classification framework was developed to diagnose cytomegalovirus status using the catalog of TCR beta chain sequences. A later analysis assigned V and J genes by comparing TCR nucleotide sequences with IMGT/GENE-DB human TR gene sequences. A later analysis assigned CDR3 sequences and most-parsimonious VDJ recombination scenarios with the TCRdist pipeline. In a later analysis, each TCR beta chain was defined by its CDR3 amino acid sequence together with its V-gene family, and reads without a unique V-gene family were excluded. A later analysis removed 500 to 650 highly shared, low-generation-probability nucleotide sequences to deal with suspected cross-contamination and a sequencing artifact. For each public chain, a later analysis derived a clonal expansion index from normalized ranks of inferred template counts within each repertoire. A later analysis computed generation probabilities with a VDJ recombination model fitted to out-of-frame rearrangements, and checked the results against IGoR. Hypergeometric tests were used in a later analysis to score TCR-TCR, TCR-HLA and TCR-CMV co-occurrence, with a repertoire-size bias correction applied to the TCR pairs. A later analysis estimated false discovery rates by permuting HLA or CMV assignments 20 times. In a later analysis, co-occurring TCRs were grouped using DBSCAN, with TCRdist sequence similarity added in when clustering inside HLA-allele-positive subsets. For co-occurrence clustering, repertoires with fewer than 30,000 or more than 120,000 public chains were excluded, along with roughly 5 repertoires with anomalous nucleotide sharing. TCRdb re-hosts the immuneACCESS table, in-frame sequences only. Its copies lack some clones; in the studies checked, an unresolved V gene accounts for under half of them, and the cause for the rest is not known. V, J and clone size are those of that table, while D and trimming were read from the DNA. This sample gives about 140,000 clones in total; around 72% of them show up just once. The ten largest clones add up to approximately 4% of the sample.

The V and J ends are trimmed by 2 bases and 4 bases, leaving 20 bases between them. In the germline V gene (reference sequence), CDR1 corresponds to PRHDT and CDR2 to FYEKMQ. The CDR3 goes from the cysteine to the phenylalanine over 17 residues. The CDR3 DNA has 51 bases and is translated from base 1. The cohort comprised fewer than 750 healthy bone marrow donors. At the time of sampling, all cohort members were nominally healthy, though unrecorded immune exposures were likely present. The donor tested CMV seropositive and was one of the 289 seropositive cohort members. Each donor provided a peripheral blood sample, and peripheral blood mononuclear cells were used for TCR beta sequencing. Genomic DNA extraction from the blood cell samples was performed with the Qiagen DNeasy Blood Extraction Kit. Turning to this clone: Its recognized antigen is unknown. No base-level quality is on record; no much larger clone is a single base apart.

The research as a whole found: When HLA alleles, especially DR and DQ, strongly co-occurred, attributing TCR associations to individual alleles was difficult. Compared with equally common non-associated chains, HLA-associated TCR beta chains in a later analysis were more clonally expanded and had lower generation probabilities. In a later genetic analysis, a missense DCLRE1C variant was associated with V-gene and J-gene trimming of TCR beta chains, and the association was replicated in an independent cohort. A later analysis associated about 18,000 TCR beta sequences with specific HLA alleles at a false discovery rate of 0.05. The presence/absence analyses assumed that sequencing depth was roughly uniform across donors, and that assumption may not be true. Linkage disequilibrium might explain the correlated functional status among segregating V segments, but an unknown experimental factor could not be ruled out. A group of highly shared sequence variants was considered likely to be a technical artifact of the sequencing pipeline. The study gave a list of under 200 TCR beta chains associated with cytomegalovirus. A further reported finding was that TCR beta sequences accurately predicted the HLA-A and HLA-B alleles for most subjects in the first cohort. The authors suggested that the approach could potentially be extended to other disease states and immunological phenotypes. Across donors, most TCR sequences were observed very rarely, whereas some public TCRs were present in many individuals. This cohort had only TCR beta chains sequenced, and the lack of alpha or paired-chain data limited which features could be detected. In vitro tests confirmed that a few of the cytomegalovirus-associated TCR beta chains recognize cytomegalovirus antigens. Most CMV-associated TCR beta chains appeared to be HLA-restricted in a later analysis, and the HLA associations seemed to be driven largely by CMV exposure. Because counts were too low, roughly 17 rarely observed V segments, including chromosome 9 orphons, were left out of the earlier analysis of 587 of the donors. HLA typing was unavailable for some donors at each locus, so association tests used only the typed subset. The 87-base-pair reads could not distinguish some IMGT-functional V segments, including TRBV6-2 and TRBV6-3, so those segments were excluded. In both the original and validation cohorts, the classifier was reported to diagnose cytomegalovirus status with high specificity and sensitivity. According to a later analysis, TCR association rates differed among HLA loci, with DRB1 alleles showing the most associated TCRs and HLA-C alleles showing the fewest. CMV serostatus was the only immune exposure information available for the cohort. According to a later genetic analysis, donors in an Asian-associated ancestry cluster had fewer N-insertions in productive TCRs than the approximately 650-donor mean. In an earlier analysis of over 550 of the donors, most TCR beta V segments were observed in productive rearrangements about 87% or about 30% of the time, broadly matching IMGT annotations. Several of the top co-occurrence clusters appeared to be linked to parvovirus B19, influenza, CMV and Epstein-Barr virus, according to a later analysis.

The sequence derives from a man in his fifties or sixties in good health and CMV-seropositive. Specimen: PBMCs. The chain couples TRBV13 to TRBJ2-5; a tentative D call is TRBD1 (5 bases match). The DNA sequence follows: TGTGCCAGCAGCTTACTCACTGACCCAGGGTATGGAGAGACCCAGTACTTC. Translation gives CASSLLTDPGYGETQYF.